The 20 T cell receptor beta chains in this list originate from one sample, sequenced in a study of T-cell reconstitution after alpha-beta-depleted transplantation in children. A library of TCRbeta sequences, prepared with unique molecular identifiers, was generated. TCRdb redid the calling of the PCR reads with MiXCR, one entry per CDR3 protein. Altogether fewer than 550,000 distinct CDR3 sequences are present, 15% to 20% being singletons, with the ten largest covering around 30%. Sequenced here: PBMCs, mostly from graft donor cells, sampled 360 days after TCRalphabeta/CD19-depleted stem cell transplant. These receptors came from a boy under two years old who had a stem cell transplant for Wiskott-Aldrich syndrome, so the T cells may come from the graft donor.

This chain uses TRBV10-3 with TRBJ2-7, with D hard to call. This CDR3 has 14 residues. The V gene lost 4 bases and the J gene lost 7 bases, with 17 bases spanning the gap. Germline V CDR1 and CDR2: ENHRY, SYGVKD. The CDR3: CAISGGRPSREQYF. DNA of the CDR3: TGTGCCATCAGTGGAGGACGGCCCAGTCGGGAGCAGTACTTC.

This clonotype was seen more than once but under ten times. The chain carries TRBV12-3 or TRBV12-4 and TRBJ1-1; no clear D gene. Deletions cut 7 bases from V and 5 bases from J, with 20 bases between. The CDR3 length is 15 residues. The CDR3 sequence is CASNIMLRFGTEAFF. CDR3 DNA sequence: TGTGCCAGCAACATTATGCTTCGGTTCGGTACTGAAGCTTTCTTT.

The chain links TRBV7-9 to TRBJ2-1; D is uncertain. Between the trimmed V and J ends, which lost 5 bases and 4 bases, there was a span of 12 bases. CDR1 is SEHNR and CDR2 is FQNEAQ in the germline V gene (reference sequence). CDR3 length equals 14 residues. The chain's CDR3 is CASSPRLAYNEQFF. In DNA, the CDR3 is TGTGCCAGCAGCCCGAGACTCGCTTACAATGAGCAGTTCTTC.

This rearrangement joins TRBV7-2 to TRBJ2-3; 10 bases agree with TRBD2. The germline gives CDR1 SGHTA, CDR2 FQGNSA. Trimming took 4 bases from V and 2 from J; bases not matched to a gene: 9. This CDR3 spans 17 amino acids. The CDR3 nucleotides are TGTGCCAGCAGCTCCGGACTAGCGGAGGTAACCACAGATACGCAGTATTTT. This translates into CASSSGLAEVTTDTQYF.

The rearrangement joins TRBV29-1 to TRBJ1-1; D possibly corresponds to TRBD1 (5 bases). CDR3 length: 14 residues. The V and J ends lost 7 bases and 0 bases respectively, with 15 bases between them. Germline V lookup: CDR1 SQVTM, CDR2 ANQGSEA. DNA of the CDR3: TGCAGCGCGTCGGGACGGAGCCTGAACACTGAAGCTTTCTTT. Amino acids: CSASGRSLNTEAFF.

This clonotype was counted only a few times. CDR3 residues: CSAREGNKNIQYF. CDR3 DNA sequence: TGCAGTGCCAGGGAAGGTAACAAAAACATTCAGTACTTC. The chain links TRBV20-1 to TRBJ2-4; D possibly corresponds to TRBD1 (5 bases). V shed 6 bases and J shed 3 bases, with 12 bases lying between them. CDR3 size: 13 residues. The germline CDR1 and CDR2 sequences are DFQATT and SNEGSKA (reference sequence).

This clonotype was seen repeatedly, ten times or more. This chain connects TRBV20-1 to TRBJ1-2; D is uncertain. From germline, CDR1 is DFQATT and CDR2 SNEGSKA (reference sequence). CDR3 length: 14 amino acids. CDR3: CRVGTPRSHYGYTF. Written as DNA, the CDR3 is TGCAGAGTAGGAACACCTAGGAGCCATTATGGCTACACCTTC.

The V and J genes are TRBV3-1 and TRBJ2-5, with D hard to call. V was cut by 8 bases and J by 0 bases, with 7 bases left in between. The CDR3 spans 12 residues. Germline assignment: CDR1 LGHDT and CDR2 YNNKEL (reference sequence). The chain's CDR3 is CASGDHQETQYF. CDR3 sequence (DNA): TGTGCCAGCGGGGATCACCAAGAGACCCAGTACTTC.

Only a few counts were recorded for this clonotype. The J gene is TRBJ1-1, the V gene TRBV27, with TRBD1 as a possible D gene (5 bases). Trimming removed 5 bases at V and 1 base at J, with 11 bases between. The CDR3 runs 14 residues. The germline gives CDR1 MNHEY, CDR2 SMNVEV (reference sequence). The CDR3 coding sequence is TGTGCCAGCAGTAAGTCAGGGCAGAACACTGAAGCTTTCTTT. Protein sequence: CASSKSGQNTEAFF.

In DNA form, the CDR3 reads TGCGCCAGCAGCCAAGTTGCAGGGAAGGAGACCCAGTACTTC. It translates to CASSQVAGKETQYF. The V call is TRBV4-3, the J call TRBJ2-5; D possibly corresponds to TRBD1 (5 bases). Germline V lookup: CDR1 LGHNA, CDR2 YSLEER. V gave up 1 base and J gave up 5 bases, with 11 bases separating them. The CDR3 has 14 residues.

This chain uses TRBV11-1 with TRBJ2-2; D is possibly TRBD1 (6 bases). The CDR3 totals 18 residues. The V gene's germline CDR1 is SGHAT and CDR2 FQDESV (reference sequence). Trimming shortened V by 5 bases and J by 5 bases, and 24 bases separated the two germline ends. The CDR3: CASSPPGTPRRNTGELFF. In DNA form, the CDR3 reads TGTGCCAGCAGCCCCCCTGGGACACCTCGGAGAAATACCGGGGAGCTGTTTTTT.

The gene calls are TRBV7-9 and TRBJ2-2; TRBD2 agrees at 14 bases. The J segment lost 5 bases and the V segment lost 5 bases, leaving 7 bases of the junction unmatched. The CDR3 runs 17 residues. CDR1 and CDR2 from the germline V gene are SEHNR and FQNEAQ (reference sequence). CDR3 sequence reads: CASSLGTSGSRTGELFF. The CDR3 region has the DNA TGTGCCAGCAGCCTAGGGACTAGCGGGAGTCGTACCGGGGAGCTGTTTTTT.

This clonotype turned up a few times. V usage is TRBV6-4 and J usage is TRBJ2-7, with D hard to call. The germline V and J ends were trimmed by 9 bases and 3 bases, with 12 bases remaining between them. The CDR3 spans 12 residues. CDR1 and CDR2 (germline): MRHNA, SNTAGT. In DNA form, the CDR3 reads TGTGCCAGTGGGGTCCACGGCTACGAGCAGTACTTC. Its translation: CASGVHGYEQYF.

This clonotype came up a few times. The chain joins TRBV2 to TRBJ2-5; D is perhaps TRBD2 (5 bases). Germline V gene sequence: CDR1 SNHLY, CDR2 FYNNEI. Trimming cost V 7 bases and J 1 base, with 10 bases left between them. The CDR3 has 13 amino acids. This chain's CDR3 is CASNGLRQETQYF. The CDR3 DNA reads TGTGCCAGCAATGGACTCCGCCAAGAGACCCAGTACTTC.

The chain joins TRBV4-1 to TRBJ2-7; D is unclear. This CDR3 region has 13 residues. CDR1 is MGHRA and CDR2 is YSYEKL in the germline V gene. V shed 5 bases and J shed 2 bases, with 10 bases lying between them. CDR3 sequence: CASSSTWPYEQYF. CDR3 DNA: TGCGCCAGCAGCTCGACATGGCCCTACGAGCAGTACTTC.

A few counts support this clonotype. The rearrangement joins TRBV18 to TRBJ2-1, with 10 nucleotides matching TRBD2. Germline V gives CDR1 KGHSH, CDR2 LQKENI. The V gene end was trimmed by 5 bases and the J gene end by 7 bases; junction bases not matched to a gene: 5. This CDR3 region has 14 residues. The CDR3 here is CASSASGRGNEQFF. In nucleotides, the CDR3 is TGTGCCAGCTCAGCTAGCGGGAGAGGGAATGAGCAGTTCTTC.

There are a few counts of this clonotype. The chain couples TRBV7-2 to TRBJ2-1; 11 nucleotides align to TRBD2. Germline assignment: CDR1 SGHTA and CDR2 FQGNSA. This CDR3 has 16 amino acids. Trimming at V came to 2 bases and at J to 4 bases, leaving 4 bases not matched to a gene. This CDR3 reads CASSLTTSGMYNEQFF. The CDR3 DNA reads as TGTGCCAGCAGCTTAACGACTAGCGGGATGTACAATGAGCAGTTCTTC.

This clonotype was detected a few times. This rearrangement joins TRBV5-1 to TRBJ2-2; D uncertain. Germline CDR1 reads SGHRS; CDR2 reads YFSETQ. The CDR3 covers 15 residues. The V and J ends lost 2 bases and 0 bases respectively, with 8 bases between them. The CDR3: CASSLAIANTGELFF. The CDR3 region has the DNA TGCGCCAGCAGCTTAGCGATCGCGAACACCGGGGAGCTGTTTTTT.

This clonotype has more than one count but fewer than ten. The chain employs TRBV7-9 and TRBJ2-1; 7 nucleotides match TRBD1. The CDR3 spans 16 residues. The trim removed 1 base at V and 6 bases at J, leaving 9 bases unmatched. Per the germline V gene, CDR1 is SEHNR and CDR2 is FQNEAQ (reference sequence). CDR3 coding DNA: TGTGCCAGCAGCTTAGTTTGGACAGGTGCAAGCAATGAGCAGTTCTTC. Translated: CASSLVWTGASNEQFF.

Only a few counts were recorded for this clonotype. One end of the junction is discordant with germline, which a read error may explain. The chain links TRBV20-1 to TRBJ1-3, with D perhaps matching TRBD1 (6 bases). Germline V lookup: CDR1 DFQATT, CDR2 SNEGSKA (reference sequence). The CDR3 contains 14 residues. CDR3 in amino acids: CNADDRSSGNTIYF. The DNA of the CDR3 is TGCAATGCTGACGACAGGTCCTCTGGAAACACCATATATTTT.